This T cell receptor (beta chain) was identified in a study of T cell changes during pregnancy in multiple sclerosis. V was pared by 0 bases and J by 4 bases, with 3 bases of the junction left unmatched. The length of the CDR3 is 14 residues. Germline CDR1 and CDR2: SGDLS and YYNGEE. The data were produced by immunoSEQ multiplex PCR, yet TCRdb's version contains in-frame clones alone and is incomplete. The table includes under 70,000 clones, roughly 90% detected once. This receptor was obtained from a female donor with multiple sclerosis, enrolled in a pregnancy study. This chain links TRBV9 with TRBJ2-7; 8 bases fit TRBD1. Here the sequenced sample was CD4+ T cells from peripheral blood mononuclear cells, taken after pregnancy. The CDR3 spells CASSVVGTGYEQYF. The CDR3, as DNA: TGTGCCAGCAGCGTAGTTGGGACAGGATACGAGCAGTACTTC.